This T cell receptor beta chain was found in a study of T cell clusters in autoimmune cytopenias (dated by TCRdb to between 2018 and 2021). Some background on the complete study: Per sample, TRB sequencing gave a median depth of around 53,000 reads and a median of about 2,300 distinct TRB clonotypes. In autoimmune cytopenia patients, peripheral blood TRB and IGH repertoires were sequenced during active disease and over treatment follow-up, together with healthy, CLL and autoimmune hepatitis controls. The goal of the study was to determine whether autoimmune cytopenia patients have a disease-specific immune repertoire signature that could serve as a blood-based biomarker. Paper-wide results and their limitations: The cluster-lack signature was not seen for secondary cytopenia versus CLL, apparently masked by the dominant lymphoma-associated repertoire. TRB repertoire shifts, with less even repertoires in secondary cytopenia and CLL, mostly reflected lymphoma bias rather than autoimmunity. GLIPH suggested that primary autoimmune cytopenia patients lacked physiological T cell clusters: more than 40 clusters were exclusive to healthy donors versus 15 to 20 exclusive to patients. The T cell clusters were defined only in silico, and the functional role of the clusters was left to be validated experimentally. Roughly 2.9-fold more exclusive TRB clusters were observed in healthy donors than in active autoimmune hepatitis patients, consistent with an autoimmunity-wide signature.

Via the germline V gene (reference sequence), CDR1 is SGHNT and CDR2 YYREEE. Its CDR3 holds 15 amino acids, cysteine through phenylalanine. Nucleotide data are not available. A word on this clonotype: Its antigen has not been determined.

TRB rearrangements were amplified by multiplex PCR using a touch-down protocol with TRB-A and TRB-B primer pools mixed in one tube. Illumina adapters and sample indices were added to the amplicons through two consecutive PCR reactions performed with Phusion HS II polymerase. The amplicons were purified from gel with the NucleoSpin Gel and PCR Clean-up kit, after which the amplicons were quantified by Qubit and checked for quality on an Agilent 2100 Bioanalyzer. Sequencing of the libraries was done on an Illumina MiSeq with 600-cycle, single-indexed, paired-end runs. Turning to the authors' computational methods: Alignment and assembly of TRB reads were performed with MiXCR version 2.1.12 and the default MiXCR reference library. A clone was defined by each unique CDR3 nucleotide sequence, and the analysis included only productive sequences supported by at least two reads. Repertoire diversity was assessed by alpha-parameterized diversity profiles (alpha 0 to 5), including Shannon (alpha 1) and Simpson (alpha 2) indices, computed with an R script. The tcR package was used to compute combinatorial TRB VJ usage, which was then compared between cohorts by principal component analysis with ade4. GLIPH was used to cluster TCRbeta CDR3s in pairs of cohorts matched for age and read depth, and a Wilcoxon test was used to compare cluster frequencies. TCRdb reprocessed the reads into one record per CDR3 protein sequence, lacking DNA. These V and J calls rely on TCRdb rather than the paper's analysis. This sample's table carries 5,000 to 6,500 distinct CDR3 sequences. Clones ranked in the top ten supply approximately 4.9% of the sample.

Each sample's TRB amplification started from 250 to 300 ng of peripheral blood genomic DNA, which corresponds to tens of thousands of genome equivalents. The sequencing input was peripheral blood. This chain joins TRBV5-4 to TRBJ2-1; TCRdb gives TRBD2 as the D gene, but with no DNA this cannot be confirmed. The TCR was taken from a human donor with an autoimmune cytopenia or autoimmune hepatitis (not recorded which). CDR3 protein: CASSLVPSVMDEQFF.